This is a list of T cell receptor beta chains from one sample in a study of blood T cell repertoires in COVID-19. Libraries were prepared by immunoSEQ multiplex PCR; TCRdb keeps only in-frame clonotypes and omits some of them. Of under 350,000 clones in the sample, just over 85% are singletons; the top ten hold around 4.4%. Sequencing was done on a sample of PBMCs or T cells enriched from blood (not recorded which). Every receptor here comes from a woman in her thirties or forties with acute COVID-19. The CDR3 runs from the conserved cysteine through the conserved F or W. Fields, in order: CDR3 DNA, CDR3 protein, clone size, J gene, V gene, D gene, CDR3 length. The D gene is left open where the match is weak. Clone sizes are given selectively: once, few, many, or a class where the clone is expanded.

cdr3_nt: TGTGCCAGTAGTTCCCTCGGGACTAGCGTCTGGAAAGATCAAGAGACCCAGTACTTC
cdr3_aa: CASSSLGTSVWKDQETQYF
clone_size: -
j_call: TRBJ2-5
v_call: TRBV19
d_call: TRBD2
cdr3_length: 19

cdr3_nt: TGTGCCAGCAGCTTAAGCAGGGCCTCCAACACCGGGGAGCTGTTTTTT
cdr3_aa: CASSLSRASNTGELFF
clone_size: -
j_call: TRBJ2-2
v_call: TRBV7-3
d_call: -
cdr3_length: 16

cdr3_nt: TGTGCCAGCAGCCCACAGGGGCGGACGAACTATGGCTACACCTTC
cdr3_aa: CASSPQGRTNYGYTF
clone_size: -
j_call: TRBJ1-2
v_call: TRBV7-2
d_call: TRBD1
cdr3_length: 15

cdr3_nt: TGTGCCAGCAGTTTAAGGCAGGGGGCTAACTATGGCTACACCTTC
cdr3_aa: CASSLRQGANYGYTF
clone_size: once
j_call: TRBJ1-2
v_call: TRBV27
d_call: TRBD1
cdr3_length: 15

cdr3_nt: TGTGCCACTCGACAGGGGGCGAACTATGGCTACACCTTC
cdr3_aa: CATRQGANYGYTF
clone_size: -
j_call: TRBJ1-2
v_call: TRBV24-1
d_call: TRBD1
cdr3_length: 13

cdr3_nt: TGTGCCAGTAGTGGAGGGCAAAAGCCCCAGCATTTT
cdr3_aa: CASSGGQKPQHF
clone_size: -
j_call: TRBJ1-5
v_call: TRBV19
d_call: -
cdr3_length: 12

cdr3_nt: TGTGCCAGCAGCCGGGACAGGGGAAAGGGCTATGGCTACACCTTC
cdr3_aa: CASSRDRGKGYGYTF
clone_size: -
j_call: TRBJ1-2
v_call: TRBV6-5
d_call: TRBD1
cdr3_length: 15

cdr3_nt: TGTGCCAGCAGTTACCCCCCGACAGGGTTCGGTACTGAAGCTTTCTTT
cdr3_aa: CASSYPPTGFGTEAFF
clone_size: -
j_call: TRBJ1-1
v_call: TRBV6-2/TRBV6-3
d_call: TRBD1
cdr3_length: 16

cdr3_nt: TGTGCCAGCAGTTACCGGGGATTTACCTACGAGCAGTACTTC
cdr3_aa: CASSYRGFTYEQYF
clone_size: few
j_call: TRBJ2-7
v_call: TRBV6-2/TRBV6-3
d_call: -
cdr3_length: 14

cdr3_nt: TGTGCCAGCAGCTTGAAAGGCAAAGGGGGATATGGCTACACCTTC
cdr3_aa: CASSLKGKGGYGYTF
clone_size: -
j_call: TRBJ1-2
v_call: TRBV13
d_call: -
cdr3_length: 15

cdr3_nt: TGCGCCAGCAGTGGGGAGCGGGAGTCCTACAATGAGCAGTTCTTC
cdr3_aa: CASSGERESYNEQFF
clone_size: -
j_call: TRBJ2-1
v_call: TRBV10-1
d_call: TRBD2
cdr3_length: 15

cdr3_nt: TGTGCCAGCAAGGTAGGGGGCCGTTCACCCCTCCACTTT
cdr3_aa: CASKVGGRSPLHF
clone_size: -
j_call: TRBJ1-6
v_call: TRBV11-3
d_call: TRBD1
cdr3_length: 13

cdr3_nt: TGTGCCAGCAGCCAATATGGGCAGGGAGGGAACTATGGCTACACCTTC
cdr3_aa: CASSQYGQGGNYGYTF
clone_size: -
j_call: TRBJ1-2
v_call: TRBV3-1/TRBV3-2
d_call: -
cdr3_length: 16

cdr3_nt: TGTGCCAGCAGCCTCCAGGGCGGGGAGCTGTTTTTT
cdr3_aa: CASSLQGGELFF
clone_size: -
j_call: TRBJ2-2
v_call: TRBV7-9
d_call: -
cdr3_length: 12

cdr3_nt: TGTGTCCTGGCGGCTAGCGGGAGGTTGGATACGCAGTATTTT
cdr3_aa: CVLAASGRLDTQYF
clone_size: -
j_call: TRBJ2-3
v_call: TRBV28
d_call: TRBD2
cdr3_length: 14

cdr3_nt: TGTGCCAGCAGCCAAGAGGTGGGGGGTTACAATGAGCAGTTCTTC
cdr3_aa: CASSQEVGGYNEQFF
clone_size: -
j_call: TRBJ2-1
v_call: TRBV4-2
d_call: -
cdr3_length: 15

cdr3_nt: TGTGCCAGCAGCTTAGATGGGGGCCCCTACGAGCAGTACTTC
cdr3_aa: CASSLDGGPYEQYF
clone_size: once
j_call: TRBJ2-7
v_call: TRBV7-9
d_call: -
cdr3_length: 14

cdr3_nt: TGTGCCAGCAGCGGAACGACAGATCGCTGGAGTTTTTTT
cdr3_aa: CASSGTTDRWSFF
clone_size: -
j_call: TRBJ2-2
v_call: TRBV5-6
d_call: -
cdr3_length: 13

cdr3_nt: TGTGCCAGCAGCTTTTTGGGGCCGACAGGGGCCGAAAAACTGTTTTTT
cdr3_aa: CASSFLGPTGAEKLFF
clone_size: -
j_call: TRBJ1-4
v_call: TRBV7-9
d_call: TRBD1
cdr3_length: 16